Described below is a single T cell receptor (beta chain) sequence and its context. This specimen comes from a study of tumor-infiltrating lymphocytes in primary liver carcinoma. Overall study: The study reported T1-T3 N0M0 tumors spanning 4.2 to 10 cm.

Using a constant-region primer together with ProtoScript II reverse transcriptase, TCR beta cDNA was made from 500 ng of total RNA. Sequencing libraries for TCR beta derived from three nested multiplex PCR rounds that used slightly modified ARM-PCR. It was with TRBV1-TRBV30 forward primers and a C-beta reverse primer that the first two PCR rounds were run, at around 11 cycles each. TCRdb re-analysed the multiplex PCR reads in MiXCR, keeping a single row per CDR3 protein. The sample includes approximately 30,000 distinct CDR3 sequences, roughly four fifths of them seen just once. Germline values: CDR1 MNHNY, CDR2 SVGAGI (reference sequence). CDR3 length: 14 amino acids. V lost 7 bases and J 4 bases, leaving 11 bases between the germline ends. Each 20-30 mg portion of unsorted bulk tissue served as the source for co-extraction of RNA and DNA.

The rearrangement joins TRBV6-6 to TRBJ2-6, with a tentative D call TRBD2 (5 bases). Specimen: liver tumor tissue from sampling region 5. Noted subset: tumor region T5, tumor centre. This receptor was identified in a middle-aged man with primary liver carcinoma and hepatitis B virus infection. In DNA, the CDR3 is TGTGCCAGCAATTGCGGGTCGGGGGCCAACGTCCTGACTTTC. Translating it yields CASNCGSGANVLTF.